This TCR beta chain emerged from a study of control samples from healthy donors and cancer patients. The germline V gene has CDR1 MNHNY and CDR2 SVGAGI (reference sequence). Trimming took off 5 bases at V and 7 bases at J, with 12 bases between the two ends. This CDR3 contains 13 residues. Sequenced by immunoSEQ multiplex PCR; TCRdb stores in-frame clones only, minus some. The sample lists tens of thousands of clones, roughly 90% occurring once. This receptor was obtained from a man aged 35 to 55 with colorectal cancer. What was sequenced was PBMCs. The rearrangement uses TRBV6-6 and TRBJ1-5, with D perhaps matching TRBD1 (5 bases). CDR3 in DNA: TGTGCCAGCAGTCCGAGCCAGGGACAGCCCCAGCATTTT. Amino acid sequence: CASSPSQGQPQHF.